The 24 T cell receptor beta chains below were found in one sample sequenced in a study of human T cells and chemical hapten exposure (dated by TCRdb to the early 2020s). The library was obtained by RACE. Instrument on record: NextSeq 500. TCRdb redid the processing of the public reads, applying fastp at Q25 and MiXCR, and retained in-frame beta chains. Each entry is one CDR3 protein sequence, shown with its most common DNA and genes. Within this sample are about 290,000 distinct CDR3 sequences, with around 7.3% of them counted one time only. More than 1% of the sample rests with the top ten. In the paper's terms, the time point label means: pre-sensitization, week 0. Interpreted using the paper, the treatment or condition label stands for: therapeutic diphenylcyclopropenone sensitization with weekly scalp DPC. The sequenced sample was whole blood, obtained in connection with sensitization to the hapten diphenylcyclopropenone (DPC). These receptors all stem from a man younger than 30 with alopecia areata. Some clones in this sample may be carry-over from other donors' samples.

This clonotype was picked up a small number of times. The chain couples TRBV3-1 to TRBJ2-5; 9 bases map to TRBD2. The CDR3 runs to 17 residues. Germline CDR1 LGHDT, CDR2 YNNKEL (reference sequence). V gave up 0 bases and J gave up 2 bases; unmatched junction bases: 7. CDR3 sequence (DNA): TGTGCCAGCAGCCAAGATTTTAGCGGGGGTTTACAAGAGACCCAGTACTTC. This encodes CASSQDFSGGLQETQYF.

This clonotype was found a few times. The chain combines TRBV11-2 with TRBJ1-2, with 7 bases aligning to TRBD1. V dropped 6 bases and J dropped 5; count of bases not matched to a gene: 9. This CDR3 is built from 14 residues. The V gene's germline CDR1 is SGHAT and CDR2 FQNNGV. The CDR3: CASRSGTVTYGYTF. In DNA, the CDR3 is TGTGCCAGCAGGTCCGGGACAGTGACTTATGGCTACACCTTC.

The sample holds a few counts of this clonotype. The V gene is TRBV4-2, the J gene TRBJ2-4; D unresolved. Germline values: CDR1 LGHNA, CDR2 YNFKEQ. The CDR3 is 12 amino acids. Trimming removed 0 bases from V and 7 bases from J, with 4 bases in between. CDR3 sequence reads: CASSQDRNIQYF. CDR3 in DNA: TGTGCCAGCAGCCAAGACAGGAACATTCAGTACTTC.

This chain joins TRBV3-1 and TRBJ2-4, with 7 bases lining up with TRBD2. The CDR3 loop spans 17 amino acids. CDR1 is LGHDT and CDR2 is YNNKEL in the germline V gene (reference sequence). V shed 1 base, J shed 1 base, and the junction held 7 bases outside the gene matches. CDR3 residues: CASSQGRGEGAKNIQYF. CDR3 bases: TGTGCCAGCAGCCAAGGTCGGGGGGAAGGGGCCAAAAACATTCAGTACTTC.

This clonotype was counted only a few times. The V call is TRBV5-1, the J call TRBJ2-3, with D perhaps assigned TRBD1 or TRBD2 (7 bases each). Trimming removed 0 bases from V and 5 bases from J, with 16 bases in between. Germline assignment: CDR1 SGHRS and CDR2 YFSETQ. The length of the CDR3 is 16 residues. DNA for the CDR3: TGCGCCAGCAGCTTGGCCATCGACAGGGAGGGAGATACGCAGTATTTT. It translates to CASSLAIDREGDTQYF.

In this sample, this clonotype turned up a few times. Written as DNA, the CDR3 is TGCGCCAGCAGCAAGGTGACGGAGAATGAAAAACTGTTTTTT. The encoded protein is CASSKVTENEKLFF. The V gene is TRBV5-1, the J gene TRBJ1-4; D is unresolved. Trimming removed 4 bases at V and 5 bases at J, with 12 bases between. Per germline, CDR1 SGHRS and CDR2 YFSETQ. The CDR3 is made up of 14 amino acids.

The V and J genes are TRBV5-4 and TRBJ2-1, with 9 bases matching TRBD2. Trimming removed 0 bases from V and 0 bases from J; junction bases left unmatched: 7. Germline V gives CDR1 SGHNT, CDR2 YYREEE (reference sequence). The CDR3 sequence is 18 residues long. The CDR3 DNA follows: TGTGCCAGCAGCTTGGGGCTAGCGGGGCGAAGCTCCTACAATGAGCAGTTCTTC. It translates to CASSLGLAGRSSYNEQFF.

This clonotype has only a few counts. The genes are TRBV20-1 and TRBJ1-5; TRBD1 matches 10 bases. Germline trimming cut 3 bases from V and 6 bases from J; bases unmatched to any gene: 5. The length of the CDR3 is 14 residues. The germline V gene encodes CDR1 DFQATT and CDR2 SNEGSKA (reference sequence). This CDR3 is CSASDRGRTQPQHF. The DNA for the CDR3 is TGCAGTGCTAGCGACAGGGGGCGAACTCAGCCCCAGCATTTT.

This clonotype has a count of ten or more. The rearrangement uses TRBV14 and TRBJ1-2; 7 nucleotides agree with TRBD1. Losses at the gene ends were 6 bases for V and 2 bases for J; bases not matched to a gene: 3. CDR1 SGHDN and CDR2 FVKESK come from the germline V gene. This CDR3 spans 13 amino acids. The CDR3 sequence is CASSPDRNYGYTF. The CDR3 DNA reads as TGTGCCAGCAGTCCGGACAGGAACTATGGCTACACCTTC.

V is TRBV28 and J is TRBJ2-7; no firm D call. CDR3 length equals 13 residues. V was clipped by 3 bases and J by 6 bases, with 12 bases between them. The germline CDR1 and CDR2 sequences are MDHEN and SYDVKM. For the CDR3, the DNA is TGTGCCAGCAGTTTGGCAGTTGCTCTCGAGCAGTACTTC. It yields the protein CASSLAVALEQYF.

This clonotype was detected a few times. V gene TRBV5-6 combines with J gene TRBJ2-1; unclear D gene. V was pared by 4 bases and J by 6 bases, with 17 bases between. This CDR3 spans 15 amino acids. The germline CDR1 and CDR2 sequences are SGHDT and YYEEEE. The CDR3, as DNA: TGTGCCAGCAGCCTGAGACGCCTTGGTCCCAATGAGCAGTTCTTC. Translated, it gives CASSLRRLGPNEQFF.

This clonotype was counted only a few times. The chain links TRBV7-9 to TRBJ1-5, with D perhaps matching TRBD1 (5 bases). Per the germline V gene, CDR1 is SEHNR and CDR2 is FQNEAQ (reference sequence). The V gene lost 3 bases and the J gene lost 5 bases, with 8 bases spanning the gap. There are 13 residues in the CDR3. The DNA for the CDR3 is TGTGCCAGCAGCTTTGGGGGGGATCAGCCCCAGCATTTT. Translated: CASSFGGDQPQHF.

Many counts were recorded for this clonotype. This chain joins TRBV6-2 or TRBV6-3 and TRBJ2-7; D may be TRBD2 (6 bases). Germline loops: CDR1 MNHEY, CDR2 SVGEGT. The CDR3 runs 15 residues. Trimming pared 2 bases from V and 5 bases from J, leaving 16 bases between. The CDR3 region has the DNA TGTGCCAGCAGTTACAGACGGGGGACGGGGAACGAGCAGTACGTC. This gives the protein CASSYRRGTGNEQYV.

This clonotype was seen a few times. The chain carries TRBV24-1 and TRBJ2-3; a possible D gene is TRBD1 (6 bases). V gave up 8 bases and J gave up 0 bases, with 8 bases separating them. CDR1 is KGHDR and CDR2 is SFDVKD in the germline V gene. The CDR3 contains 13 residues. The CDR3 DNA sequence: TGTGCCACCAACAGGGCCAGCACAGATACGCAGTATTTT. Translating gives CATNRASTDTQYF.

There are many counts of this clonotype. The chain joins TRBV7-2 to TRBJ2-3; 8 bases match TRBD2. The germline gives CDR1 SGHTA, CDR2 FQGNSA. CDR3 length: 16 residues. Trimming at V came to 5 bases and at J to 0 bases, leaving 7 bases not matched to a gene. The CDR3 protein is CASSLRGGRSTDTQYF. For the CDR3, the DNA is TGTGCCAGCAGCCTACGCGGGGGGCGTAGCACAGATACGCAGTATTTT. The complete variable domain, with remaining parts taken from reference TRBV7-2 and TRBJ2-3, reads GAGVSQSPSNKVTEKGKDVELRCDPISGHTALYWYRQSLGQGLEFLIYFQGNSAPDKSGLPSDRFSAERTGGSVSTLTIQRTQQEDSAVYLCASSLRGGRSTDTQYFGPGTRLTVL.

In its sample, this clonotype was seen a few times. The rearrangement uses TRBV4-3 and TRBJ1-1; the D gene is possibly TRBD1 (6 bases). CDR3 length: 14 amino acids. In germline, CDR1 is LGHNA, CDR2 YSLEER. Trimming removed 5 bases from V and 1 base from J, with 11 bases in between. CDR3 in amino acids: CASSGQSPNTEAFF. Here the CDR3 DNA reads TGCGCCAGCAGCGGACAGAGCCCGAACACTGAAGCTTTCTTT.

The sample holds a few counts of this clonotype. The gene calls are TRBV10-1 and TRBJ2-3; D gene unclear. Germline values: CDR1 WNHNN, CDR2 SYGVQD (reference sequence). Trimming removed 0 bases from V and 2 bases from J, with 3 bases in between. This CDR3 spans 13 amino acids. The CDR3 protein is CASSESFTDTQYF. In DNA, the CDR3 is TGCGCCAGCAGTGAGTCTTTCACAGATACGCAGTATTTT.

This clonotype was observed a few times. This chain joins TRBV12-3 or TRBV12-4 and TRBJ1-5, with 11 positions matching TRBD1. The CDR3 spans 20 residues. V was clipped by 4 bases and J by 5 bases; unmatched bases: 19. As DNA, the CDR3 is TGTGCCAGCAGTTCACCCTCTTACTCCGGGACAGGGGGAACGGATCAGCCCCAGCATTTT. Translating gives CASSSPSYSGTGGTDQPQHF.

This chain uses TRBV5-1 with TRBJ2-3; D perhaps matches TRBD2 (6 bases). This CDR3 comprises 14 residues. CDR1 and CDR2 (germline): SGHRS, YFSETQ. The germline V and J ends were trimmed by 0 bases and 8 bases, with 13 bases remaining between them. The CDR3 sequence is CASSLAEVEGTQYF. CDR3 in DNA: TGCGCCAGCAGCTTGGCCGAGGTGGAGGGTACGCAGTATTTT. Filled out from reference TRBV5-1 and TRBJ2-3, the complete variable domain reads KAGVTQTPRYLIKTRGQQVTLSCSPISGHRSVSWYQQTPGQGLQFLFEYFSETQRNKGNFPGRFSGRQFSNSRSEMNVSTLELGDSALYLCASSLAEVEGTQYFGPGTRLTVL.

Many counts were recorded for this clonotype. The chain links TRBV7-9 to TRBJ1-1, with 7 bases lining up with TRBD1. V was clipped by 3 bases and J by 3 bases; unmatched bases: 1. Germline lookup yields CDR1 SEHNR and CDR2 FQNEAQ (reference sequence). This CDR3 region has 13 residues. CDR3 bases: TGTGCCAGCAGCTTCCAGGGGGACACTGAAGCTTTCTTT. This translates into CASSFQGDTEAFF.

This clonotype was recorded a few times. V is TRBV4-3 and J is TRBJ1-5; no reliable D call. CDR1 is LGHNA, CDR2 YSLEER, per germline. The CDR3 has 13 amino acids. Trimming took off 0 bases at V and 7 bases at J, with 7 bases between the two ends. The CDR3 protein is CASSQETGQPQHF. The DNA for the CDR3 is TGCGCCAGCAGCCAAGAGACCGGGCAGCCCCAGCATTTT.

The rearrangement links TRBV18 to TRBJ2-1; 8 bases are shared with TRBD1. The V gene end was trimmed by 3 bases and the J gene end by 5 bases; junction bases not matched to a gene: 0. CDR1 KGHSH and CDR2 LQKENI come from the germline V gene. The CDR3 runs to 13 residues. The CDR3 spells CASSPGQDNEQFF. The CDR3 DNA is TGTGCCAGCTCACCGGGACAGGACAATGAGCAGTTCTTC.

This clonotype was found many times. The chain joins TRBV29-1 to TRBJ2-3; D is possibly TRBD1 (5 bases). The CDR3 extends over 15 amino acids. Per germline, CDR1 SQVTM and CDR2 ANQGSEA. Trimming cost V 2 bases and J 4 bases, with 16 bases left between them. The CDR3 nucleotides are TGCAGCGTTGAACATGTAGGGGTCGGTGCAGATACGCAGTATTTT. It translates to CSVEHVGVGADTQYF.

Here the CDR3 reads CSAPSQGSGQPQHF. The CDR3 DNA sequence: TGCAGTGCCCCGTCCCAGGGTAGTGGTCAGCCCCAGCATTTT. The gene calls are TRBV20-1 and TRBJ1-5; D might be TRBD1 (5 bases). The CDR3 has 14 residues. Trimming left V 6 bases short and J 6 bases short, with 18 bases between. Germline-derived CDR1 and CDR2 are DFQATT and SNEGSKA (reference sequence).